These T cell receptor beta chains were read from a single sample in a study of prognosis after radiotherapy for stage I lung cancer. TCRdb analysed the multiplex PCR reads with MiXCR anew, one entry per CDR3 protein. This sample yields tens of thousands of distinct CDR3 sequences, of which less than 50% are seen a single time; 30% to 40% belongs to the top ten. Sample: PBMCs, taken before or after stereotactic body radiation therapy (not recorded which). The receptor set was obtained from a donor older than 45 with non-small cell lung cancer. Each CDR3 is given with its conserved first and last residue. The order of the fields is V gene, D gene, clone size, J gene, CDR3 DNA, CDR3 protein. The D gene is left open where the match is weak. Expanded clones are given a class, and other clones once, few, many or no size at all.

V gene: TRBV27
D gene: TRBD1
clone size: many
J gene: TRBJ1-1
CDR3 DNA: TGTGCCAGCAGTCCACGACAGGGTAGGGGGGGCACTGAAGCTTTCTTT
CDR3 protein: CASSPRQGRGGTEAFF

V gene: TRBV6-2/TRBV6-3
D gene: NA
clone size: NA
J gene: TRBJ1-5
CDR3 DNA: NA
CDR3 protein: CASSSSGNHPQHF

V gene: TRBV12-3/TRBV12-4
D gene: TRBD1
clone size: NA
J gene: TRBJ2-5
CDR3 DNA: TGTGCCAGCGGGGACAGTCAAGAGACCCAGTACTTC
CDR3 protein: CASGDSQETQYF

V gene: TRBV7-9
D gene: NA
clone size: many
J gene: TRBJ2-2
CDR3 DNA: TGTGCCAGCAGCCTCGGGGATTTGTCCGGGGAGCTGTTTTTT
CDR3 protein: CASSLGDLSGELFF

V gene: TRBV29-1
D gene: TRBD2
clone size: NA
J gene: TRBJ2-3
CDR3 DNA: TGCAGCGTTGCGGGACTAGCGGGAAAAACAGATACGCAGTATTTT
CDR3 protein: CSVAGLAGKTDTQYF

V gene: TRBV11-2
D gene: NA
clone size: many
J gene: TRBJ2-5
CDR3 DNA: TGTGCCAGCAGCTTTTCTCACCAAGAGACCCAGTACTTC
CDR3 protein: CASSFSHQETQYF

V gene: TRBV11-2
D gene: NA
clone size: many
J gene: TRBJ1-1
CDR3 DNA: TGTGCCAGCAGCTTAAGCAACGGACACACTGAAGCTTTCTTT
CDR3 protein: CASSLSNGHTEAFF

V gene: TRBV5-1
D gene: NA
clone size: NA
J gene: TRBJ1-2
CDR3 DNA: TGCGCCAGCAGCTTAGGGTCTAACTATGGCTACACCTTC
CDR3 protein: CASSLGSNYGYTF

V gene: TRBV2
D gene: NA
clone size: many
J gene: TRBJ2-7
CDR3 DNA: TGTGCCAGCAGGCCTTGGGCAGGGCTCACCTACGAGCAGTACTTC
CDR3 protein: CASRPWAGLTYEQYF

V gene: TRBV6-2/TRBV6-3
D gene: NA
clone size: few
J gene: TRBJ2-1
CDR3 DNA: TGTGCCATCAGTTACTTTAGGACGGGCGAGCAGTTCTTC
CDR3 protein: CAISYFRTGEQFF

V gene: TRBV10-2
D gene: NA
clone size: many
J gene: TRBJ2-3
CDR3 DNA: TGCGCCAGCAGTCCCCCAGGGGGCACAGATACGCAGTATTTT
CDR3 protein: CASSPPGGTDTQYF

V gene: TRBV15
D gene: NA
clone size: many
J gene: TRBJ1-5
CDR3 DNA: TGTGCCACCAGCAGATCGGGACCCTCAATGGGGCAGCCCCAGCATTTT
CDR3 protein: CATSRSGPSMGQPQHF

V gene: TRBV28
D gene: NA
clone size: NA
J gene: TRBJ2-7
CDR3 DNA: TGTGCCAGCAGTTCCTCCGGTACAGGGACCTACGAGCAGTACTTC
CDR3 protein: CASSSSGTGTYEQYF

V gene: TRBV6-5
D gene: NA
clone size: many
J gene: TRBJ2-7
CDR3 DNA: TGTGCCAGCAGTTACCTTAGGGGGGGCTACGAGCAGTACTTC
CDR3 protein: CASSYLRGGYEQYF

V gene: TRBV12-3/TRBV12-4
D gene: NA
clone size: few
J gene: TRBJ2-3
CDR3 DNA: TGTGCCAGCAGTTTAGTCGGGGGACGAGATACGCAGTATTTT
CDR3 protein: CASSLVGGRDTQYF

V gene: TRBV19
D gene: NA
clone size: many
J gene: TRBJ1-5
CDR3 DNA: TGTGCCAGTACACTCAACAGGGCCCCACCTCAGCCCCAGCATTTT
CDR3 protein: CASTLNRAPPQPQHF

V gene: TRBV28
D gene: NA
clone size: NA
J gene: TRBJ2-7
CDR3 DNA: TGTGCCAGCAGTAGGGCCTCATTAACCTACGAGCAGTACTTC
CDR3 protein: CASSRASLTYEQYF

V gene: TRBV24-1
D gene: TRBD2
clone size: few
J gene: TRBJ2-7
CDR3 DNA: TGTGCCACCAGTGATCCCGGGACTAGCGGGATCTACGAGCAGTACTTC
CDR3 protein: CATSDPGTSGIYEQYF

V gene: TRBV20-1
D gene: NA
clone size: many
J gene: TRBJ2-3
CDR3 DNA: TGCAGTGCCCCCCGGGGGACGAGCGGTTCAGATACGCAGTATTTT
CDR3 protein: CSAPRGTSGSDTQYF

V gene: TRBV5-1
D gene: NA
clone size: NA
J gene: TRBJ2-3
CDR3 DNA: TGCGCCAGCAGCTTGACCACACCGTGGGCGGATACGCAGTATTTT
CDR3 protein: CASSLTTPWADTQYF

V gene: TRBV3-1
D gene: NA
clone size: NA
J gene: TRBJ2-1
CDR3 DNA: TGTGCCAGCAGCCAATTGCCGGGACAACCCGGTGATGAGCAGTTCTTC
CDR3 protein: CASSQLPGQPGDEQFF

V gene: TRBV28
D gene: TRBD1
clone size: few
J gene: TRBJ1-3
CDR3 DNA: TGTGCCAGCAGTCGGGAAAGGACAGGGGTTGGAAACACCATATATTTT
CDR3 protein: CASSRERTGVGNTIYF

V gene: TRBV19
D gene: NA
clone size: NA
J gene: TRBJ1-1
CDR3 DNA: TGTGCCAGTAGGACGCCGGGACATATGAACACTGAAGCTTTCTTT
CDR3 protein: CASRTPGHMNTEAFF

V gene: TRBV5-1
D gene: NA
clone size: NA
J gene: TRBJ1-6
CDR3 DNA: TGCGCCAGCAGCTTGGAAGGAAATAGTAACTCACCCCTCCACTTT
CDR3 protein: CASSLEGNSNSPLHF

V gene: TRBV20-1
D gene: TRBD1
clone size: NA
J gene: TRBJ1-2
CDR3 DNA: TGCAGTGCTAGGACAGGGGTTTATGGCTACACCTTC
CDR3 protein: CSARTGVYGYTF

V gene: TRBV10-3
D gene: NA
clone size: once
J gene: TRBJ2-2
CDR3 DNA: TGTGCCATCAGTGCCCCTACAGGGACCGGGGAGCTGTTTTTT
CDR3 protein: CAISAPTGTGELFF

V gene: TRBV4-1
D gene: TRBD2
clone size: many
J gene: TRBJ2-1
CDR3 DNA: TGCGCCAGCAGCCACTCAGGAATTACCGGGACTAGGAGGCCAAGAGAGCAGTTCTTC
CDR3 protein: CASSHSGITGTRRPREQFF

V gene: TRBV7-6
D gene: TRBD1
clone size: few
J gene: TRBJ1-1
CDR3 DNA: TGTGCCAGCAGCTGGGGGACAGTCACTGAAGCTTTCTTT
CDR3 protein: CASSWGTVTEAFF

V gene: TRBV25-1
D gene: NA
clone size: once
J gene: TRBJ1-5
CDR3 DNA: TGTGCCAGCAGTACGGGTCGGGAGCAGCCCCAGCATTTT
CDR3 protein: CASSTGREQPQHF

V gene: TRBV4-3
D gene: NA
clone size: many
J gene: TRBJ2-2
CDR3 DNA: TGCGCCAGCAGCCCTAATCCTGTGTGGACAGATAACACCGGGGAGCTGTTTTTT
CDR3 protein: CASSPNPVWTDNTGELFF

V gene: TRBV5-1
D gene: TRBD1
clone size: many
J gene: TRBJ1-4
CDR3 DNA: TGCGCCAGCAGCTTGGAGGGGACAGGGTTCGAAAAACTGTTTTTT
CDR3 protein: CASSLEGTGFEKLFF